This T cell receptor beta chain was obtained from a study of technical replicates of blood from a few donors. Sequenced by immunoSEQ multiplex PCR; TCRdb stores in-frame clones only, minus some. Among about 95,000 clones, roughly 96% were seen once, and the ten largest hold about 0.36%. CDR3 length: 12 amino acids. CDR1 and CDR2 (germline): LNHDA, SQIVND (reference sequence). The V gene lost 3 bases and the J gene lost 9 bases, with 9 bases spanning the gap. The sequence derives from a human donor in good health. The rearrangement uses TRBV19 and TRBJ2-1; D call uncertain. The sequenced material came from T cells isolated from PBMCs. The CDR3 DNA reads TGTGCCAGTAGTATCGGTTCCCTTGAGCAGTTCTTC. Amino acids: CASSIGSLEQFF.